This TCR beta chain was sequenced during a study of patients and donors after allogeneic stem cell transplantation. This clonotype was counted between two and nine times. TCRdb reanalysed the RT-PCR reads using MiXCR and keeps one entry per CDR3 protein. The repertoire consists of more than 850,000 distinct CDR3 sequences, with 18% occurring once and the leading ten covering 5% to 6.5%. Germline CDR1 and CDR2: ENHRY and SYGVKD. Trimming removed 6 bases from V and 3 bases from J; junction bases left unmatched: 8. The CDR3 totals 15 residues. Sequenced material: blood, either unsorted or a sorted T cell fraction (not recorded which). This receptor was taken from a human donor who was either an allogeneic HSCT recipient or a stem cell or donor lymphocyte infusion donor (not recorded which). It is not recorded whose cells these are; they may come from a transplant donor. V and J are TRBV10-3 and TRBJ2-7; TRBD2 aligns across 10 bases. CDR3 sequence (DNA): TGTGCCATCAGAGAACCGGGACTAGCGCACTACGAGCAGTACTTC. This codes for CAIREPGLAHYEQYF.